This TCR beta chain derives from a study of technical replicates of blood from a handful of donors. Germline CDR1 reads LNHDA; CDR2 reads SQIVND (reference sequence). Trimming took 3 bases from V and 0 from J, leaving 8 bases between them. The CDR3 runs to 14 residues. The table came from immunoSEQ multiplex PCR; TCRdb's copy has only in-frame clones and leaves some out. Of about 89,000 clones in the sample, around 96% were seen once. The rearrangement joins TRBV19 to TRBJ1-2; D not resolved. Sequencing input: T cells isolated from PBMCs. The receptor comes from a human donor in good health. Written as DNA, the CDR3 is TGTGCCAGTAGTATGAAGACTTCTAACTATGGCTACACCTTC. This sequence encodes CASSMKTSNYGYTF.